This is a list of T cell receptor beta chains from one sample in a study of T cells after yellow fever vaccination. TCRdb used MiXCR to reprocess the 5' RACE reads, holding one entry per CDR3 protein. The sample consists of about 340,000 distinct CDR3 sequences, around 13% of them appearing once. The specimen comprised CD4+ T cells sorted from PBMCs, sampled 15 days after the yellow fever booster vaccination. These receptor sequences come from a young man who received the YFV17D yellow fever vaccine. Both conserved end residues are part of each CDR3. Expanded clones are given a class, and other clones once, few, many or no size at all.

TRBJ2-3	TRBV12-3/TRBV12-4	NA	CASSFELFPTDTQYF
TRBJ2-3	TRBV18	few	CASSRTAAQAGTDTQYF
TRBJ1-2	TRBV5-4	few	CASSSMWDNYGYTF
TRBJ1-1	TRBV5-5	NA	CASSMLRGLNTEAFF
TRBJ1-1	TRBV5-1	many	CASVRDRSSEAFF
TRBJ2-2	TRBV7-7	NA	CASSPRSSANTGELFF
TRBJ2-1	TRBV20-1	NA	CSVKNSGGSEDEQFF
TRBJ2-5	TRBV5-6	NA	CASSPKLARYQETQYF
TRBJ2-1	TRBV12-3/TRBV12-4	NA	CASSFRRGNEQFF
TRBJ1-6	TRBV5-1	NA	CASRVGDSPLHF
TRBJ1-3	TRBV6-6	few	CASSYSSGRRSGNTIYF
TRBJ1-3	TRBV20-1	few	CSARDLRSSGNTIYF